Here is one TCR beta chain with its context. The antigen remains unidentified. The PCR made use of 60 Vbeta and 13 Jbeta primers. Sequenced by immunoSEQ multiplex PCR; TCRdb stores in-frame clones only, minus some. The data hold some 140,000 clones, with more than 75% observed a single time. The sample comes from a study of cytomegalovirus exposure and HLA in healthy donors. Study conclusions and caveats: A later analysis showed TCR association rates differing by HLA locus, peaking at DRB1 and lowest at HLA-C. The presence/absence work took it that sequencing depth was about the same across donors.

The TCR sequence derives from a man aged 25-40 years in good health and CMV-seronegative. The sample taken for sequencing was PBMCs.

CDR3 amino acids: CASSPEWEGLNEQFF. The CDR3 nucleotides are TGTGCCAGCAGCCCTGAGTGGGAGGGCCTCAATGAGCAGTTCTTC. The chain uses TRBV9 and TRBJ2-1; 7 bases match TRBD2. Germline values: CDR1 SGDLS, CDR2 YYNGEE. V was pared by 4 bases and J by 6 bases, with 10 bases of the junction left unmatched. The CDR3 loop spans 15 amino acids.